Listed here is a single TCR beta chain. Its target is unknown. The sample is drawn from a study of vaccination effects on CD4 cells after COVID-19. In the study overall: Of the BNT162b2 and mRNA-1273 vaccines, participants received two doses of one or the other. Notes on the study in general: In the late period after vaccination, infection- and vaccine-induced clones contracted markedly.

Sequencing in the ViraFEST assay came after antigen-specific CD4+ T cells had been expanded with viral peptide pools, which were used to stimulate PBMC. Having been cultured for around ten days, the cells underwent CD4+ T cell isolation. None of these healthy vaccinees had been infected with SARS-CoV-2 before vaccination. They grew two million PBMC in each well, adding around 9 IU/ml IL-2 and about 9.9 ug/ml peptides. Libraries were prepared by immunoSEQ multiplex PCR; TCRdb keeps only in-frame clonotypes and omits some of them. The table shows 55,000 to 75,000 clones, with 65% to 85% occurring only once. The V gene end was trimmed by 2 bases and the J gene end by 6 bases; junction bases not matched to a gene: 8. Germline lookup yields CDR1 SGHRS and CDR2 YFSETQ. This CDR3 region has 15 residues.

This specimen consisted of CD4+ T cells from PBMCs cultured with HCoV-NL63 spike peptides, obtained before COVID-19 vaccination. This chain joins TRBV5-1 and TRBJ2-1; TRBD1 aligns across 7 bases. The source is a human donor who received a COVID-19 vaccine. The CDR3 sequence is CASSFMTGTSNEQFF. Here the CDR3 DNA reads TGCGCCAGCAGCTTTATGACAGGGACGTCCAATGAGCAGTTCTTC.